Given below is one TCR beta chain in context. As processed by the authors: Reference gene primer amplification gave nucleated cell count estimates. Assay used: immunoSEQ multiplex PCR; TCRdb lists only in-frame clones, some missing. The V and J calls and the clone size are those of that table, but D and trimming were determined from the DNA. The sample contains some 130,000 clones, around 82% of which appear only once. The data derive from a study of blood T cell repertoires in COVID-19. Overall study context: The study drew acute and convalescent COVID-19 samples from the United States, Italy and Spain. T cells, B-cell-depleted T cells, or PBMCs supplied cDNA or gDNA.

The CDR3 length is 15 residues. Trimming pared 2 bases from V and 0 bases from J, leaving 8 bases between. Germline loops: CDR1 MNHNY, CDR2 SVGAGI (reference sequence). The sequence was obtained from a man in his sixties with acute or convalescent COVID-19. The J gene is TRBJ1-5, the V gene TRBV6-6; D remains unclear. Sequencing used peripheral blood. This CDR3 is CASSYPDISNQPQHF. In DNA form, the CDR3 reads TGTGCCAGCAGTTACCCCGACATTAGCAATCAGCCCCAGCATTTT.